The 29 T cell receptor beta chains reported below all come from one sample, sequenced in a study of shared clonotypes between healthy human individuals. Repertoires were generated with immunoSEQ multiplex PCR, while TCRdb's copy carries only in-frame clones and drops some. The sample shows about 2.4 million clones, approximately 90% of them seen only once. Specimen: naive CD4+ T cells sorted from blood. Subset here: CD45RA+ positively selected. The receptors here all came from a man aged 18 to 29 in good health.

This clone was recorded once. This chain connects TRBV7-9 to TRBJ2-7; D gene uncertain. The germline gives CDR1 SEHNR, CDR2 FQNEAQ (reference sequence). V was pared by 5 bases and J by 3 bases, with 5 bases between. This CDR3 contains 11 residues. CDR3 in amino acids: CASSQIYEQYF. CDR3 DNA: TGTGCCAGCAGCCAGATCTACGAGCAGTACTTC. Looking up the rest from reference TRBV7-9 and TRBJ2-7 gives the full variable domain: DTGVSQNPRHKITKRGQNVTFRCDPISEHNRLYWYRQTLGQGPEFLTYFQNEAQLEKSRLLSDRFSAERPKGSFSTLEIQRTEQGDSAMYLCASSQIYEQYFGPGTRLTVT.

The rearrangement uses TRBV15 and TRBJ2-1, with TRBD2 matching 10 bases. Germline V gives CDR1 LNHNV, CDR2 YYDKDF (reference sequence). The CDR3 sequence is 17 residues long. V was pared by 2 bases and J by 8 bases, with 12 bases of the junction left unmatched. The CDR3 here is CATSRTTGTSDHHEQFF. CDR3 in DNA: TGTGCCACCAGCAGAACTACCGGGACTAGCGACCACCATGAGCAGTTCTTC.

The CDR3 nucleotides read TGTGCCAGCAGCTTAGGGGTGAGTGGGATGCCCCAGCATTTT. Translated, it gives CASSLGVSGMPQHF. The chain links TRBV7-2 to TRBJ1-5; D call uncertain. CDR3 length: 14 amino acids. CDR1 and CDR2 from the germline V gene are SGHTA and FQGNSA. The V end was cut by 1 base, the J end by 9 bases, with 13 bases between.

The gene calls are TRBV14 and TRBJ1-1, with D tentatively TRBD1 (5 bases). CDR1 is SGHDN, CDR2 FVKESK, per germline. Trimming removed 0 bases at V and 7 bases at J, with 9 bases between. CDR3 length: 13 residues. The CDR3, as DNA: TGTGCCAGCAGCCAAGAATGGGGCTATGAAGCTTTCTTT. This gives the protein CASSQEWGYEAFF.

The chain employs TRBV15 and TRBJ2-5; D may be TRBD1 (5 bases). Germline lookup yields CDR1 LNHNV and CDR2 YYDKDF (reference sequence). Trimming took off 3 bases at V and 1 base at J, with 12 bases between the two ends. The CDR3 has 15 amino acids. The CDR3 region has the DNA TGTGCCACCAGCAGCGCAGGGAATCCCCAAGAGACCCAGTACTTC. Translating it yields CATSSAGNPQETQYF.

The rearrangement links TRBV28 to TRBJ1-5, with D tentatively TRBD1 (5 bases). The CDR3 totals 17 residues. V shed 1 base and J shed 7 bases, with 20 bases lying between them. In germline, CDR1 is MDHEN, CDR2 SYDVKM. CDR3 region: CASSLLSPGPLGQPQHF. DNA of the CDR3: TGTGCCAGCAGTTTATTATCCCCGGGGCCTCTAGGCCAGCCCCAGCATTTT.

This chain uses TRBV7-2 with TRBJ1-6; D unclear. This CDR3 is built from 15 residues. V dropped 5 bases and J dropped 6 bases, with 14 bases sitting between them. Germline CDR1 reads SGHTA; CDR2 reads FQGNSA. This CDR3 is CASSHPKTSNSPLHF. In DNA form, the CDR3 reads TGTGCCAGCAGCCACCCCAAGACATCTAATTCACCCCTCCACTTT.

The genes are TRBV28 and TRBJ1-5, with D hard to call. Trimming shortened V by 6 bases and J by 1 base, and 10 bases separated the two germline ends. Germline lookup yields CDR1 MDHEN and CDR2 SYDVKM. The length of the CDR3 is 14 residues. In DNA form, the CDR3 reads TGTGCCAGCAGGGGCAATCCCAGCAATCAGCCCCAGCATTTT. This sequence encodes CASRGNPSNQPQHF.

The sample holds one count of this clone. The genes are TRBV29-1 and TRBJ1-2; D may be TRBD1 (6 bases). V was trimmed by 4 bases and J by 6 bases, leaving 21 bases between them. The germline V gene encodes CDR1 SQVTM and CDR2 ANQGSEA. The CDR3 runs to 15 residues. The CDR3 region is CSVVAGPGTFDGYTF. The CDR3 DNA sequence: TGCAGCGTTGTAGCCGGGCCAGGGACATTCGATGGCTACACCTTC.

The V call is TRBV4-1, the J call TRBJ1-5; D gene unclear. Germline V gene lookup returns CDR1 MGHRA and CDR2 YSYEKL. Trimming cost V 0 bases and J 6 bases, with 9 bases left between them. The CDR3 length is 14 residues. This CDR3 is CASSQEAAGQPQHF. The CDR3 region has the DNA TGCGCCAGCAGCCAAGAGGCCGCCGGTCAGCCCCAGCATTTT.

The chain combines TRBV7-9 with TRBJ1-1, with 9 positions matching TRBD1. The CDR3 has 15 amino acids. J gave up 3 bases and V 1 base, and 3 bases lay outside the gene matches. The germline V gene encodes CDR1 SEHNR and CDR2 FQNEAQ (reference sequence). DNA of the CDR3: TGTGCCAGCAGCTTAGGGGACAGGGACTACACTGAAGCTTTCTTT. It specifies CASSLGDRDYTEAFF.

The J gene is TRBJ1-5, the V gene TRBV6-1; TRBD1 matches at 8 bases. The germline V gene encodes CDR1 MNHNS and CDR2 SASEGT. With 5 bases clipped from V and 5 bases from J, the junction kept 8 bases outside the gene matches. This CDR3 spans 15 amino acids. The CDR3 DNA reads as TGTGCCAGCAGTACCCTGACAGGGGAGGATCAGCCCCAGCATTTT. Protein: CASSTLTGEDQPQHF.

The rearrangement uses TRBV6-1 and TRBJ2-1; possible D gene TRBD2, 7 bases. The CDR3 contains 15 residues. Germline V CDR1 and CDR2: MNHNS, SASEGT. V was cut by 1 base and J by 7 bases, with 14 bases left in between. The CDR3 coding sequence is TGTGCCAGCAGTGAAGTAGTGGGAGGGGGGAATGAGCAGTTCTTC. Amino acids: CASSEVVGGGNEQFF.

Note on this clone: Other DNA sequences within the sample encode an identical CDR3. V usage is TRBV5-1 and J usage is TRBJ2-3, with a weak D call TRBD1 (5 bases). Germline-derived CDR1 and CDR2 are SGHRS and YFSETQ. With 2 bases removed from V and 3 bases from J, the gap between germline ends came to 7 bases. The CDR3 loop spans 13 amino acids. Here the CDR3 reads CASSFQGTDTQYF. CDR3 DNA: TGCGCCAGCAGCTTCCAGGGTACAGATACGCAGTATTTT.

In this sample, this clone turned up once. The V gene is TRBV18, the J gene TRBJ1-1; D uncertain. CDR1 KGHSH and CDR2 LQKENI come from the germline V gene. CDR3 length: 13 residues. Trimming stripped 7 bases from V and 1 base from J, with 10 bases between. This chain's CDR3 is CASCRQTNTEAFF. For the CDR3, the DNA is TGTGCCAGCTGTCGACAAACGAACACTGAAGCTTTCTTT. The variable domain in full, with the rest retrieved from reference TRBV18 and TRBJ1-1, is NAGVMQNPRHLVRRRGQEARLRCSPMKGHSHVYWYRQLPEEGLKFMVYLQKENIIDESGMPKERFSAEFPKEGPSILRIQQVVRGDSAAYFCASCRQTNTEAFFGQGTRLTVV.

The rearrangement joins TRBV5-1 to TRBJ2-5; tentatively, D is TRBD2 (7 bases). With 1 base removed from V and 1 base from J, the gap between germline ends came to 17 bases. From germline, CDR1 is SGHRS and CDR2 YFSETQ. The CDR3 runs to 17 residues. CDR3 region: CASSLTSGGQVQETQYF. The DNA for the CDR3 is TGCGCCAGCAGCTTGACATCGGGGGGCCAGGTCCAAGAGACCCAGTACTTC.

This clone came up once. V and J are TRBV5-6 and TRBJ1-1; perhaps TRBD1 as D (6 bases). The CDR3 is 13 residues long. The V gene's germline CDR1 is SGHDT and CDR2 YYEEEE. The CDR3 DNA reads TGTGCTACGACCCAGGGGAGGTTCACTGAAGCTTTCTTT. Amino acids: CATTQGRFTEAFF.

V gene TRBV19 combines with J gene TRBJ2-1; 9 bases agree with TRBD1. CDR3 length: 16 amino acids. Germline values: CDR1 LNHDA, CDR2 SQIVND (reference sequence). V lost 3 bases, J lost 9 bases, and 12 bases stayed unmatched. This chain's CDR3 is CASSILPGTGSSEQFF. The CDR3 DNA is TGTGCCAGTAGTATCCTACCCGGGACAGGGTCGAGTGAGCAGTTCTTC.

The rearrangement uses TRBV6-1 and TRBJ1-1, with D possibly being TRBD1 (6 bases). Germline V lookup: CDR1 MNHNS, CDR2 SASEGT. V was shortened by 5 bases and J by 2 bases, with 12 bases between the two germline ends. There are 14 residues in the CDR3. CDR3 sequence reads: CASSRTVTNTEAFF. The CDR3 DNA sequence: TGTGCCAGCAGTAGGACAGTAACAAACACTGAAGCTTTCTTT.

V and J are TRBV7-2 and TRBJ2-7; no clear D. CDR1 SGHTA and CDR2 FQGNSA come from the germline V gene. The CDR3 sequence is 16 residues long. Trimming left V 6 bases short and J 0 bases short, with 18 bases between. CDR3 sequence reads: CASSFMGSLSSYEQYF. CDR3 nucleotides: TGTGCCAGCAGTTTTATGGGCAGCTTGAGCTCCTACGAGCAGTACTTC. Together with reference TRBV7-2 and TRBJ2-7, the CDR3 gives the full variable domain: GAGVSQSPSNKVTEKGKDVELRCDPISGHTALYWYRQSLGQGLEFLIYFQGNSAPDKSGLPSDRFSAERTGGSVSTLTIQRTQQEDSAVYLCASSFMGSLSSYEQYFGPGTRLTVT.

The chain carries TRBV9 and TRBJ1-1, with D tentatively TRBD1 (6 bases). CDR3 length: 14 residues. Trimming removed 0 bases from V and 7 bases from J, with 13 bases in between. CDR1 is SGDLS, CDR2 YYNGEE, per germline. The chain's CDR3 is CASSVGGQTGEAFF. The CDR3 DNA follows: TGTGCCAGCAGCGTAGGAGGACAGACGGGTGAAGCTTTCTTT.

The CDR3 DNA is TGTGCCAGCAGTGAAAATCACAGGGGGAGCGGGTACCCTAATGAAAAACTGTTTTTT. This translates into CASSENHRGSGYPNEKLFF. The chain has TRBV6-1 and TRBJ1-4; 8 nucleotides align to TRBD1. V was clipped by 2 bases and J by 3 bases; unmatched bases: 14. The CDR3 is 19 residues long. Per the germline V gene, CDR1 is MNHNS and CDR2 is SASEGT.

For this clone: The same CDR3 arises from other DNA sequences in this sample as well. This chain links TRBV19 with TRBJ2-5; 13 bases map to TRBD2. Germline lookup yields CDR1 LNHDA and CDR2 SQIVND (reference sequence). The CDR3 contains 15 residues. J was trimmed by 5 bases and V by 6 bases; bases with no gene match: 6. DNA of the CDR3: TGTGCCAGTAGCCCGGGACTAGCGGGGTCGGAGACCCAGTACTTC. Translated, it gives CASSPGLAGSETQYF.

V usage is TRBV18 and J usage is TRBJ2-7; 9 bases are a match to TRBD1. The CDR3 has 14 residues. Germline CDR1 reads KGHSH; CDR2 reads LQKENI. The V segment lost 6 bases and the J segment 3 bases; nucleotides outside the gene matches: 6. The CDR3 DNA reads as TGTGCCAGCTCCACGCAGGGACAGGGCTACGAGCAGTACTTC. Its protein is CASSTQGQGYEQYF.

Note on this clone: Sequence at one end of the junction differs from germline and may be a read error. The V call is TRBV4-3, the J call TRBJ2-1; 11 bases match TRBD2. The CDR3 sequence is 17 residues long. Germline V gene data show CDR1 as LGHNA and CDR2 as YSLEER. CDR3 amino acids: CASSQDSGATSGSLSVF. DNA of the CDR3: TGCGCCAGCAGCCAAGATAGCGGGGCAACTAGCGGGAGTCTGTCGGTCTTC.

This clone was counted between two and nine times. The genes are TRBV7-9 and TRBJ2-7; unclear D gene. Germline CDR1 reads SEHNR; CDR2 reads FQNEAQ (reference sequence). Trimming shortened V by 2 bases and J by 3 bases, and 5 bases separated the two germline ends. This CDR3 is 12 amino acids long. The chain's CDR3 is CASSLNYYEQYF. DNA for the CDR3: TGTGCCAGCAGCTTAAACTACTACGAGCAGTACTTC.

The J gene is TRBJ2-3, the V gene TRBV18; 7 nucleotides match TRBD2. The germline gives CDR1 KGHSH, CDR2 LQKENI. This CDR3 has 17 amino acids. V lost 3 bases, J lost 2 bases, and 11 bases stayed unmatched. CDR3 loop: CASSPSRTGGFTDTQYF. The DNA for the CDR3 is TGTGCCAGCTCACCTTCCCGGACGGGAGGATTCACAGATACGCAGTATTTT.

Of note for this clone: Other DNA sequences in the sample encode the same CDR3. The genes are TRBV7-9 and TRBJ1-6; no clear D. Germline CDR1 and CDR2: SEHNR and FQNEAQ (reference sequence). This CDR3 is built from 14 residues. V lost 5 bases and J lost 4, with 9 bases in between. This CDR3 reads CASSPTGYNSPLHF. As DNA, the CDR3 is TGTGCCAGCAGCCCTACGGGGTATAATTCACCCCTCCACTTT.

To note about this clone: One end of the junction varies from germline; a read error may be responsible. The chain links TRBV7-7 to TRBJ1-4; D gene uncertain. Germline assignment: CDR1 SSHAT and CDR2 FNYEAQ (reference sequence). This CDR3 spans 16 amino acids. In nucleotides, the CDR3 is TGTGCTAGCAGCTTAGCCTTCGGTAATACTAATGAAAAACTGTTTTTT. This sequence encodes CASSLAFGNTNEKLFF. Full variable domain (rest looked up from reference TRBV7-7 and TRBJ1-4): GAGVSQSPRYKVTKRGQDVTLRCDPISSHATLYWYQQALGQGPEFLTYFNYEAQPDKSGLPSDRFSAERPEGSISTLTIQRTEQRDSAMYRCASSLAFGNTNEKLFFGSGTQLSVL.